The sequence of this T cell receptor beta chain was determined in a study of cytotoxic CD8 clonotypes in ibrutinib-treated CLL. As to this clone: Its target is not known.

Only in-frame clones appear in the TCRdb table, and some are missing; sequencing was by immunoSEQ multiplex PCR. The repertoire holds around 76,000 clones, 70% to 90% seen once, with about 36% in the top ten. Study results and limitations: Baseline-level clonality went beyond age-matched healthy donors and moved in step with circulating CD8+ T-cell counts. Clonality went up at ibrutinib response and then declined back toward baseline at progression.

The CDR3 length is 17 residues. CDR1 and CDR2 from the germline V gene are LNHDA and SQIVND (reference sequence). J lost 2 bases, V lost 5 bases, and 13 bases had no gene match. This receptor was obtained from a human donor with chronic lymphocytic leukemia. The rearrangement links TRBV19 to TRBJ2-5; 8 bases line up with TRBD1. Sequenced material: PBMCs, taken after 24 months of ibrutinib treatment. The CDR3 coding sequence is TGTGCCAGTAGTGTGGACAGGGCGGGAAAGGGGCAAGAGACCCAGTACTTC. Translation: CASSVDRAGKGQETQYF.